A selection of T cell receptor beta chains follows, all from one sample in a study of vaccination and CD4 T cells after COVID-19. TCRdb used MiXCR to reprocess the PCR reads, holding one entry per CDR3 protein. The table records about 10,000 distinct CDR3 sequences, around a quarter of them present only once. These TCRs' antigens remain unknown. This specimen consisted of CD4+ T cells from blood, cultured in vitro, obtained before SARS-CoV-2 vaccination. The receptors come from a human donor who received a COVID-19 vaccine. CDR3s include the opening cysteine and the closing phenylalanine or tryptophan. A D gene is named only where the DNA matches it firmly. Clone size is given for some rows only: seen once, a few or many times, or a class if the clone is expanded.

v_call,d_call,clone_size,j_call,cdr3_aa,cdr3_nt
TRBV30,.,.,TRBJ1-1,CAWRVRGGVTEAFF,TGTGCCTGGAGAGTCCGGGGGGGGGTGACTGAAGCTTTCTTT
TRBV7-9,TRBD1,few,TRBJ2-2,CASSSITGDTGELFF,TGTGCCAGCAGCTCAATAACAGGGGACACCGGGGAGCTGTTTTTT
TRBV7-9,.,few,TRBJ2-3,CASSLNGDTDTQYF,TGTGCCAGCAGCTTAAATGGGGACACAGATACGCAGTATTTT
TRBV7-2,.,.,TRBJ1-5,CASSPHAGRQPQHF,TGTGCCAGCAGCCCACATGCAGGGCGTCAGCCCCAGCATTTT
TRBV7-9,.,.,TRBJ2-5,CASSLDTGYQETQYF,TGTGCCAGCAGCTTAGATACGGGGTATCAAGAGACCCAGTACTTC
TRBV12-3/TRBV12-4,.,few,TRBJ1-2,CASSPHKFGFYGYTF,TGTGCCAGCAGTCCCCACAAGTTCGGATTCTATGGCTACACCTTC
TRBV11-3,.,.,TRBJ1-2,CASSSTGGYGYTF,TGTGCCAGCAGCTCGACAGGCGGCTATGGCTACACCTTC
TRBV10-3,TRBD1,few,TRBJ2-5,CAISDPGQLQETQYF,TGTGCCATCAGTGACCCGGGACAGTTACAAGAGACCCAGTACTTC
TRBV30,.,.,TRBJ2-5,CAWSQGGETQYF,TGTGCCTGGAGTCAGGGCGGAGAGACCCAGTACTTC
TRBV24-1,TRBD1,few,TRBJ2-2,CATSDPGTGTTGELFF,TGTGCCACCAGTGATCCCGGGACAGGGACAACCGGGGAGCTGTTTTTT
TRBV7-9,TRBD2,few,TRBJ2-7,CASSLVGGGSNYEQYF,TGTGCCAGCAGCTTAGTAGGCGGGGGGTCCAACTACGAGCAGTACTTC
TRBV6-1,TRBD1,few,TRBJ2-5,CASSQTGAGEETQYF,TGTGCCAGCAGTCAGACAGGGGCAGGAGAAGAGACCCAGTACTTC
TRBV14,.,.,TRBJ2-3,CASSQDLGQRVYTQYF,TGTGCCAGCAGCCAAGATCTCGGACAGAGGGTGTACACGCAGTATTTT
TRBV12-3/TRBV12-4,.,.,TRBJ1-2,CASSWGSGEEGYTF,TGTGCCAGCAGTTGGGGCTCGGGGGAGGAGGGCTACACCTTC
TRBV6-1,TRBD2,few,TRBJ2-5,CASSWASGGAATETQYF,TGTGCCAGCTCCTGGGCTAGCGGGGGGGCGGCTACAGAGACCCAGTACTTC
TRBV20-1,TRBD2,few,TRBJ2-5,CSARGGGAKETQYF,TGCAGTGCTAGGGGCGGGGGGGCTAAAGAGACCCAGTACTTC
TRBV5-1,.,.,TRBJ2-3,CASSLGGRWGDTQYF,TGCGCCAGCAGCTTGGGTGGTCGTTGGGGAGATACGCAGTATTTT
TRBV5-4,.,.,TRBJ2-3,CASSLLGANTDTQYF,TGTGCCAGCAGCCTCTTGGGGGCCAACACAGATACGCAGTATTTT
TRBV20-1,TRBD1,medium-sized,TRBJ1-6,CSARQIDRVENSPLHF,TGCAGTGCTAGACAAATCGACAGGGTGGAGAATTCACCCCTCCACTTT
TRBV5-6,.,.,TRBJ2-3,CASSLLVTLITDTQYF,TGTGCCAGCAGCTTGTTGGTAACCCTGATCACAGATACGCAGTATTTT
TRBV2,TRBD1,large,TRBJ1-2,CASSRRDRGSIYYGYTF,TGTGCCAGCAGCCGAAGGGACAGGGGGTCCATTTACTATGGCTACACCTTC
TRBV19,TRBD2,large,TRBJ2-5,CASSIPSGGPETQYF,TGTGCCAGTAGTATTCCTAGCGGGGGCCCAGAGACCCAGTACTTC
TRBV7-7,TRBD1,.,TRBJ2-5,CASSSRQGQETQYF,TGTGCCAGCAGCTCCCGACAGGGACAAGAGACCCAGTACTTC
TRBV20-1,.,few,TRBJ1-5,CSAREDSNQPQHF,TGCAGTGCTAGGGAGGACAGCAATCAGCCCCAGCATTTT
TRBV12-3/TRBV12-4,.,few,TRBJ2-1,CASSFTGGRRGNEQFF,TGTGCCAGCAGTTTTACGGGGGGCCGGAGGGGTAATGAGCAGTTCTTC
TRBV5-4,.,few,TRBJ1-2,CASSPTPQGNYGYTF,TGTGCCAGCAGCCCAACCCCACAGGGCAACTATGGCTACACCTTC
TRBV7-2,.,few,TRBJ2-3,CASSLGWQDTQYF,TGTGCCAGCAGTCTAGGATGGCAAGATACGCAGTATTTT
TRBV7-2,.,.,TRBJ1-5,CASSLVWGGAHSNQPQHF,TGTGCCAGCAGCTTAGTTTGGGGAGGGGCCCATAGCAATCAGCCCCAGCATTTT
TRBV7-3,.,.,TRBJ2-2,CASSLDGRGGSTGELFF,TGTGCCAGCAGCTTAGATGGTCGGGGTGGATCCACCGGGGAGCTGTTTTTT
TRBV24-1,.,few,TRBJ2-3,CATSDWGSTDTQYF,TGTGCCACCAGTGATTGGGGCAGCACAGATACGCAGTATTTT
TRBV5-4,TRBD2,.,TRBJ2-7,CASSLGSGGTYEQYF,TGTGCCAGCAGCTTGGGTAGCGGGGGGACCTACGAGCAGTACTTC
TRBV24-1,.,few,TRBJ2-7,CATSAGSAYEQYF,TGTGCCACCAGTGCCGGCAGCGCCTACGAGCAGTACTTC